The 17 T cell receptor beta chains presented below share a single source sample, sequenced in a study of T cell responses to AZD1222 COVID-19 vaccine. Data came from immunoSEQ multiplex PCR; TCRdb stores just in-frame clones and leaves some out. Counted here are under 120,000 clones, nearly 90% occurring once; the ten biggest clones make up 2% to 2.5%. Sequences were derived from peripheral blood, sampled 28 days after the second AZD1222 dose. Receptors were obtained from an adult who received the AZD1222 COVID-19 vaccine.

The genes are TRBV21-1 and TRBJ2-1; the D segment call TRBD1 is taken from the table without a DNA check. TRBV21-1 is shown as a pseudogene. The CDR3 is 15 residues long. The CDR3 reads CASSLGQSSYNEQFF. The CDR3, as DNA: TGTGCCAGCAGCTTGGGACAAAGCTCCTACAATGAGCAGTTCTTC.

The chain employs TRBV3-1 (or the pseudogene TRBV3-2) and TRBJ2-5; D might be TRBD2 (5 bases). The germline V gene encodes CDR1 LGHDT and CDR2 YNNKEL (reference sequence). Trimming stripped 3 bases from V and 5 bases from J, with 13 bases between. The CDR3 totals 14 residues. CDR3 DNA sequence: TGTGCCAGCAGCCAGAAAACTAGAGGCGAGACCCAGTACTTC. It encodes CASSQKTRGETQYF.

The chain is built from TRBV2 and TRBJ2-1; D possibly corresponds to TRBD1 (6 bases). Germline V CDR1 and CDR2: SNHLY, FYNNEI. Trimming took 6 bases from V and 5 from J, leaving 11 bases between them. CDR3 length: 13 amino acids. The CDR3 loop reads CASSSGQNNEQFF. In nucleotides, the CDR3 is TGTGCCAGCAGCTCGGGACAAAACAATGAGCAGTTCTTC.

The chain joins TRBV6-5 to TRBJ2-5; 14 bases match TRBD2. CDR3 size: 16 residues. Unmatched junction bases numbered 1, after V lost 0 bases and J lost 4 bases. Germline V gene lookup returns CDR1 MNHEY and CDR2 SVGAGI. This CDR3 is CASSYSGLAGGETQYF. In nucleotides, the CDR3 is TGTGCCAGCAGTTACTCCGGACTAGCGGGAGGAGAGACCCAGTACTTC.

Only one count was recorded for this clone. This chain uses TRBV28 with TRBJ1-5, with D possibly TRBD1 on 5 matching bases. The CDR3 has 12 residues. V shed 8 bases and J shed 6 bases, with 11 bases lying between them. In germline, CDR1 is MDHEN, CDR2 SYDVKM. The CDR3 coding sequence is TGTGCCAGCCAGACAGTCGTTCAGCCCCAGCATTTT. It specifies CASQTVVQPQHF.

This rearrangement joins TRBV5-1 to TRBJ2-1, with 11 bases matching TRBD2. Germline V gene lookup returns CDR1 SGHRS and CDR2 YFSETQ. The CDR3 spans 15 residues. V lost 4 bases, J lost 10 bases, and 10 bases stayed unmatched. CDR3 bases: TGCGCCAGCAGCGTAGAGTCAGGGACTAGCGGAGAGCAGTTCTTC. Amino acid sequence: CASSVESGTSGEQFF.

The genes are TRBV6-2 or TRBV6-3 and TRBJ1-2; D uncertain. V lost 4 bases, J lost 4 bases, and 13 bases lay in between. Germline-derived CDR1 and CDR2 are MNHEY and SVGEGT. The CDR3 is 14 residues long. The CDR3 nucleotides read TGTGCCAGCAGTTGGGATGACACTCCCTATGGCTACACCTTC. It translates to CASSWDDTPYGYTF.

The chain carries TRBV11-2 and TRBJ2-7; 11 nucleotides match TRBD2. With 0 bases clipped from V and 3 bases from J, the junction kept 13 bases outside the gene matches. The CDR3 is 19 amino acids. Germline V gene sequence: CDR1 SGHAT, CDR2 FQNNGV. The CDR3 reads CASSLDRRLAGRRYYEQYF. The CDR3 coding sequence is TGTGCCAGCAGCTTAGACAGACGACTAGCGGGACGTCGATACTACGAGCAGTACTTC.

The chain links TRBV25-1 to TRBJ2-7; 7 bases are shared with TRBD1. This CDR3 has 15 amino acids. Germline loops: CDR1 MGHDK, CDR2 SYGVNS. Losses at the gene ends were 2 bases for V and 1 base for J; bases not matched to a gene: 5. The chain's CDR3 is CASSETGVRSYEQYF. The CDR3 DNA is TGTGCCAGCAGTGAAACAGGGGTAAGATCCTACGAGCAGTACTTC.

The chain has TRBV28 and TRBJ2-2; TRBD2 matches 8 bases. Losses at the gene ends were 6 bases for V and 5 bases for J; bases not matched to a gene: 8. The length of the CDR3 is 15 residues. CDR1 is MDHEN, CDR2 SYDVKM, per germline. The CDR3 loop reads CASRESGSGTGELFF. The CDR3 bases are TGTGCCAGCAGAGAAAGCGGGAGCGGAACCGGGGAGCTGTTTTTT. The variable domain in full, completed from reference TRBV28 and TRBJ2-2, reads DVKVTQSSRYLVKRTGEKVFLECVQDMDHENMFWYRQDPGLGLRLIYFSYDVKMKEKGDIPEGYSVSREKKERFSLILESASTNQTSMYLCASRESGSGTGELFFGEGSRLTVL.

This clone was seen a handful of times. The V gene is TRBV7-3, the J gene TRBJ1-2; D call uncertain. Germline V gene data show CDR1 as SGHTA and CDR2 as FQGTGA. V was clipped by 5 bases and J by 2 bases, with 9 bases between them. This CDR3 region has 13 residues. The CDR3 nucleotides read TGTGCCAGCAGCCAGCAGCGCAACTATGGCTACACCTTC. Translating gives CASSQQRNYGYTF.

The rearrangement joins TRBV18 to TRBJ1-6; TRBD1 matches 11 bases. Germline V gene data show CDR1 as KGHSH and CDR2 as LQKENI. The CDR3 runs 15 residues. V trimming: 2 bases; J trimming: 8 bases; junction bases outside the gene matches: 2. CDR3 DNA sequence: TGTGCCAGCTCACCATCGGGACAGGGGGATTCACCCCTCCACTTT. It specifies CASSPSGQGDSPLHF. Full variable domain (missing parts from reference TRBV18 and TRBJ1-6): NAGVMQNPRHLVRRRGQEARLRCSPMKGHSHVYWYRQLPEEGLKFMVYLQKENIIDESGMPKERFSAEFPKEGPSILRIQQVVRGDSAAYFCASSPSGQGDSPLHFGNGTRLTVT.

This clone was seen a few times. This rearrangement joins TRBV28 to TRBJ1-5; 7 bases map to TRBD1. The germline CDR1 and CDR2 sequences are MDHEN and SYDVKM. The CDR3 covers 15 residues. The ends lost 5 bases at V and 0 bases at J; junction bases unmatched: 4. The CDR3, as DNA: TGTGCCAGCAGTGCAGGGGGGGATAGCAATCAGCCCCAGCATTTT. As protein: CASSAGGDSNQPQHF.

The chain combines TRBV4-1 with TRBJ1-5, with 7 bases lining up with TRBD1. CDR1 is MGHRA, CDR2 YSYEKL, per germline. The trim removed 0 bases at V and 3 bases at J, leaving 8 bases unmatched. The CDR3 sequence is 17 residues long. The CDR3 sequence: CASSQEMGRGHNQPQHF. The CDR3 coding sequence is TGCGCCAGCAGCCAAGAAATGGGGAGGGGGCACAATCAGCCCCAGCATTTT.

The genes are TRBV7-6 and TRBJ2-7; 10 bases map to TRBD2. J lost 2 bases, V lost 4 bases, and 11 bases had no gene match. The CDR3 spans 17 residues. Germline loops: CDR1 SGHVS, CDR2 FNYEAQ. The CDR3, as DNA: TGTGCCAGCAGCTCGCCCCTCGAAGCGGGAGGGCCCTACGAGCAGTACTTC. Residues: CASSSPLEAGGPYEQYF.

This clone was counted a few times. The genes are TRBV7-3 and TRBJ2-7; 9 bases match TRBD1. This CDR3 has 16 amino acids. J gave up 3 bases and V 1 base, and 7 bases lay outside the gene matches. CDR1 is SGHTA and CDR2 is FQGTGA in the germline V gene. CDR3 DNA: TGTGCCAGCAGCTTAATTCTGGACAGGGGAATCTACGAGCAGTACTTC. Its translation: CASSLILDRGIYEQYF.

The chain recombines TRBV3-1 (or the pseudogene TRBV3-2) with TRBJ1-6; D is ambiguous. Trimming pared 6 bases from V and 6 bases from J, leaving 6 bases between. The CDR3 loop spans 12 amino acids. Germline CDR1 reads LGHDT; CDR2 reads YNNKEL (reference sequence). The CDR3 here is CASSHGNSPLHF. CDR3 nucleotide sequence: TGTGCCAGCAGTCACGGTAATTCACCCCTCCACTTT.